This T cell receptor (beta chain) appears in the sequencing data of a study of T cell responses to AZD1222 COVID-19 vaccine (dated by TCRdb to the early 2020s). The study in broad terms: Because spike-specific TCR depth and breadth did not differ between the two schedules, AZD1222 recipients who got a second dose at roughly 4 weeks were pooled with those who got a second dose at roughly 12 weeks. A total of just over 230 trial participants underwent TCR sequencing, of whom roughly 210 had received two doses of AZD1222 and about 25 had received two doses of the MenACWY control vaccine. Enrollment into the trials was organized by age into subgroups of 18-55, 56-69 and 70-plus years, and those subgroups contained approximately 160, 26 and 62 TCR-sequenced participants, respectively.

With regard to this clone: Its binding antigen is unknown. There are no base qualities to consult, and no much larger clone falls within one base.

The research as a whole found: Epitopes outside the regions mutated in the B.1.351 and B.1.1.7 variants were reportedly recognized by nearly half of the unique spike-specific TCRs. A significant rise in spike-specific TCR breadth and depth was observed after two AZD1222 doses relative to day 0 and relative to MenACWY recipients. Because no samples from the day 14 peak response were available, repertoires could be characterized only after the peak T cell response. Only six or seven AZD1222 recipients were SARS-CoV-2 seropositive at baseline, limiting conclusions about previously exposed vaccinees. The 56-69-year group was small, and its depth increase did not reach significance, likely because of low power. Vaccine-associated CD4 TCRs spanned the whole spike protein, with dominant responses in regions 160-218 and 743-854. Most participants were white British and females outnumbered males, and the authors suggested that clonal diversity may have been underestimated.

At the junction V is shortened by 0 bases and J by 4 bases; bases outside the gene matches: 11. Looking up the germline V gene yields CDR1 LGHNA and CDR2 YNFKEQ. The CDR3 starts with the cysteine, ends with the phenylalanine, and has 17 residues. The CDR3 DNA has 51 bases and is translated from base 1. The sample's time point, from its label and the paper: baseline before first vaccination. Vaccinee samples were obtained from the UK trials COV001 and COV002, which included a single-blind randomized controlled phase 2/3 trial of AZD1222 (ChAdOx1 nCoV-19) in healthy adults. For TCRbeta chain sequencing, PBMC samples were collected from trial participants at day 0 and at day 28 after the second dose. The CDR3 regions of human TCRbeta chains were subjected to immunosequencing. From the authors' description of their analysis: Repertoire TCRs were matched against a reference library of SARS-CoV-2-specific TCRs generated with the MIRA antigen-specificity platform. Breadth was defined as the fraction of unique TCRs that were SARS-CoV-2-associated, and depth was defined as the fraction of total T cells that were SARS-CoV-2-associated. Using the MIRA data, every spike-specific TCR was mapped to the spike region that the TCR reacted to and assigned to either a CD4 or a CD8 class. Log10-transformed breadth and depth values were compared by one-way ANOVA with Sidak's multiple comparisons tests. TCRdb holds this immuneACCESS table with in-frame rearrangements only. Some clones are missing; in checked studies, unresolved V genes explain under half, and the rest has no known cause. That table furnishes V, J and clone size, whereas the DNA furnished D and trimming. A total of approximately 100,000 clones appear in this sample, around 90% of them only once. Of the sample, less than 8% falls within the top ten clones.

The receptor was isolated from an adult in good health. The chain was built from TRBV4-2 and TRBJ2-7; TRBD1 lines up with 8 middle nucleotides. The sample was peripheral blood, taken on day 0 of AZD1222 vaccination. Read as DNA, the sequence is TGTGCCAGCAGCCAAGATACCCGAGGACAGGGATTATACGAGCAGTACTTC. Its protein product is CASSQDTRGQGLYEQYF.